A selection of T cell receptor beta chains follows, all from one sample in a study of cytomegalovirus exposure and HLA in healthy donors. Generated by immunoSEQ multiplex PCR, the TCRdb table keeps only in-frame clones and is missing some. The sample lists approximately 120,000 clones, over 75% occurring once. Material: PBMCs. The source is a man aged 45-65 years in good health and CMV-seronegative. Both conserved end residues are part of each CDR3.

J: TRBJ2-2; V: TRBV19; CDR3: CASSTTGPGELFF
J: TRBJ2-1; V: TRBV14; CDR3: CASSPGSGTFNEQFF
J: TRBJ1-2; V: TRBV28; CDR3: CATQTGLGYGYTF
J: TRBJ2-2; V: TRBV6-5; CDR3: CASSRQGAAGELFF
J: TRBJ2-3; V: TRBV19; CDR3: CASRGGVGTQYF
J: TRBJ2-1; V: TRBV6-4; CDR3: CASSDALGEQFF
J: TRBJ1-4; V: TRBV7-2; CDR3: CASSSGDRLNEKLFF
J: TRBJ1-1; V: TRBV11-1; CDR3: CASSSQGQRTEAFF
J: TRBJ2-7; V: TRBV5-1; CDR3: CASSQGVYEQYF
J: TRBJ1-3; V: TRBV9; CDR3: CASSARVGKTIYF
J: TRBJ2-5; V: TRBV30; CDR3: CAWSSTPGRETQYF
J: TRBJ1-1; V: TRBV11-2; CDR3: CASSVQNTEAFF
J: TRBJ2-3; V: TRBV5-4; CDR3: CASSLDNQDTQYF
J: TRBJ2-5; V: TRBV19; CDR3: CASSSPGRGPQETQYF
J: TRBJ2-7; V: TRBV5-1; CDR3: CASGRDRDYEQYF
J: TRBJ2-1; V: TRBV7-9; CDR3: CSSSLVEVGEQFF
J: TRBJ2-5; V: TRBV27; CDR3: CASSLLPSGDSQETQYF
J: TRBJ2-7; V: TRBV28; CDR3: CASSSAAGAISYEQYF
J: TRBJ2-7; V: TRBV6-6; CDR3: CASSYFTRSTNEQYF
J: TRBJ2-1; V: TRBV10-1; CDR3: CASSEGQGAYNEQFF
J: TRBJ2-5; V: TRBV29-1; CDR3: CSVEAFDLTSGGGQYF
J: TRBJ2-7; V: TRBV7-9; CDR3: CASSRRTSGSYEQYF
J: TRBJ2-7; V: TRBV19; CDR3: CASSIGVAGGNKSYEQYF
J: TRBJ2-7; V: TRBV29-1; CDR3: CSVEVHQGSYEQYF
J: TRBJ1-2; V: TRBV7-2; CDR3: CASSLRTYGYTF
J: TRBJ1-2; V: TRBV15; CDR3: CATSRDQGGKSYGYTF
J: TRBJ2-2; V: TRBV5-4; CDR3: CASSWMGQGGTGELFF
J: TRBJ2-7; V: TRBV5-6; CDR3: CASSLVGDEQYF
J: NA; V: TRBV25-1; CDR3: CASSELYRAYEQYF
J: TRBJ1-2; V: TRBV6-5; CDR3: CASSYRGQGYGYTF
J: TRBJ1-1; V: TRBV5-1; CDR3: CASSLGEVNTEAFF
J: TRBJ1-1; V: TRBV28; CDR3: CASISGGWGTEAFF
J: TRBJ2-3; V: TRBV29-1; CDR3: CSVTSTDTQYF
J: TRBJ2-1; V: TRBV5-6; CDR3: CASSSQGAGEQFF
J: TRBJ2-7; V: TRBV2; CDR3: CASSESLAGMGQYF
J: TRBJ2-1; V: TRBV28; CDR3: CASSQGTSGMGEQFF
J: TRBJ2-1; V: TRBV7-2; CDR3: CASRTSASYYNEQFF
J: TRBJ2-1; V: TRBV27; CDR3: CASSTGVSYNEQFF
J: TRBJ2-7; V: TRBV19; CDR3: CASSSRGMGDVSYEQYF
J: TRBJ2-5; V: TRBV4-1; CDR3: CASSQPGQGVETQYF
J: TRBJ2-7; V: TRBV19; CDR3: CASSIWGDYEQYF
J: TRBJ2-3; V: TRBV18; CDR3: CASSPGLAASTDTQYF
J: TRBJ2-6; V: TRBV28; CDR3: CASSFRTGTTGANVLTF
J: TRBJ1-2; V: TRBV2; CDR3: CASSEEQVGYGYTF
J: TRBJ1-5; V: TRBV5-1; CDR3: CASSLGDRGNQPQHF
J: TRBJ2-3; V: TRBV2; CDR3: CASSDEAGASTDTQYF
J: TRBJ1-4; V: TRBV28; CDR3: CASSLSGVANEKLFF
J: TRBJ1-4; V: TRBV28; CDR3: CASSRGTRLANEKLFF
J: TRBJ1-3; V: TRBV7-2; CDR3: CASSPRGGSNTIYF
J: TRBJ2-1; V: TRBV15; CDR3: CATSREAGIYNEQFF
J: TRBJ2-1; V: TRBV27; CDR3: CASSLTSGIYNEQFF
J: TRBJ2-3; V: TRBV11-2; CDR3: CASRTGTSTDTQYF
J: TRBJ2-1; V: TRBV11-2; CDR3: CASSLPQVLREGDEQFF